This TCR beta chain was identified in a study of cytomegalovirus exposure and HLA in healthy donors. Study as a whole: Roughly 179 million T cells yielded approximately 100 million unique TCR beta sequences, as an earlier analysis found. General study points: Within an earlier analysis, most TCR beta V segments proved productive either about 90% or about 30% of the time. A few chains tied to CMV proved CMV antigen-specific in vitro.

The CDR3 runs to 11 residues. Trimming pared 1 base from V and 10 bases from J, leaving 10 bases between. CDR1 is DFQATT and CDR2 is SNEGSKA in the germline V gene (reference sequence). The PCR made use of 60 Vbeta and 13 Jbeta primers. Produced via immunoSEQ multiplex PCR; TCRdb's table is partial and in-frame only. This table holds over 100,000 clones. Worth noting for this clone: Its antigen is still unknown.

The sample was PBMCs. The clonotype originates from a man aged 30 to 39 in good health and CMV-seronegative. This chain links TRBV20-1 with TRBJ2-5, with a tentative D call TRBD2 (5 bases). The CDR3 protein is CSARASGSQYF. For the CDR3, the DNA is TGCAGTGCTAGAGCCTCGGGGAGCCAGTACTTC.